Each of the 11 T cell receptor beta chains below was sequenced from the same sample in a study of blood T cell repertoires in COVID-19. Generated by immunoSEQ multiplex PCR, the TCRdb table keeps only in-frame clones and is missing some. The sample lists fewer than 90,000 clones; approximately 88% were seen once. The specimen sequenced was peripheral blood. These receptors originate from a man aged 70-80 years with acute or convalescent COVID-19.

The rearrangement joins TRBV2 to TRBJ1-6, with D uncertain. V lost 7 bases and J lost 6, with 7 bases in between. CDR1 is SNHLY, CDR2 FYNNEI, per germline. This CDR3 is built from 12 residues. CDR3 loop: CASNFVNSPLHF. In nucleotides, the CDR3 is TGTGCCAGCAACTTCGTTAATTCACCCCTCCACTTT.

This clone was recorded only once. The chain recombines TRBV14 with TRBJ2-7, with D tentatively TRBD2 (5 bases). Trimming removed 4 bases from V and 1 base from J, with 17 bases in between. Germline V lookup: CDR1 SGHDN, CDR2 FVKESK. The CDR3 extends over 16 amino acids. Here the CDR3 DNA reads TGTGCCAGCAGCCCCTTCACAAGGTCGGGATCCTACGAGCAGTACTTC. Protein: CASSPFTRSGSYEQYF.

The rearrangement links TRBV29-1 to TRBJ2-3; perhaps TRBD2 as D (5 bases). V lost 4 bases and J lost 3, with 11 bases in between. The CDR3 contains 13 residues. In germline, CDR1 is SQVTM, CDR2 ANQGSEA. CDR3 loop: CSVVRGLTDTQYF. CDR3 DNA sequence: TGCAGCGTTGTTCGGGGTCTTACAGATACGCAGTATTTT.

This clone appeared a few times. The V and J genes are TRBV29-1 and TRBJ1-1; the D is unclear. Germline V lookup: CDR1 SQVTM, CDR2 ANQGSEA. The CDR3 covers 12 residues. Deletions cut 4 bases from V and 8 bases from J, with 14 bases between. The CDR3 sequence is CSVGEVVEEAFF. As DNA, the CDR3 is TGCAGCGTTGGGGAGGTTGTAGAGGAAGCTTTCTTT.

The genes are TRBV6-5 and TRBJ1-2, with 8 positions matching TRBD1. J gave up 3 bases and V 0 bases, and 3 bases lay outside the gene matches. Germline assignment: CDR1 MNHEY and CDR2 SVGAGI. CDR3 size: 15 residues. The DNA of the CDR3 is TGTGCCAGCAGTTACTCGCAGGGGGCTTACTATGGCTACACCTTC. Encoded protein: CASSYSQGAYYGYTF.

This chain links TRBV5-1 with TRBJ2-7; 7 nucleotides match TRBD1. The CDR3 is 14 residues long. The V gene's germline CDR1 is SGHRS and CDR2 YFSETQ. V lost 0 bases and J lost 3; bases outside the gene matches: 3. The CDR3 DNA sequence: TGCGCCAGCAGCTTGGCGGGACAGTACTACGAGCAGTACTTC. It yields the protein CASSLAGQYYEQYF.

This clone has a single count. The chain links TRBV10-3 to TRBJ1-1, with TRBD1 identical over 7 bases. Germline V gene lookup returns CDR1 ENHRY and CDR2 SYGVKD. The CDR3 has 15 amino acids. Trimming at V came to 4 bases and at J to 5 bases, leaving 10 bases not matched to a gene. The CDR3 loop is CAISGVRDSRTEAFF. In DNA, the CDR3 is TGTGCCATCAGTGGGGTCCGGGACAGTAGGACTGAAGCTTTCTTT.

J is TRBJ1-5 and V is TRBV11-2, with D tentatively TRBD1 (6 bases). Germline CDR1 and CDR2: SGHAT and FQNNGV. The ends were cut back, 4 bases at V and 4 bases at J, with 11 bases in the middle. This CDR3 has 14 amino acids. CDR3 amino acids: CASSSSGVNQPQHF. In DNA form, the CDR3 reads TGTGCCAGCAGCTCTTCAGGGGTAAATCAGCCCCAGCATTTT.

The rearrangement uses TRBV28 and TRBJ2-2, with D possibly being TRBD2 (6 bases). The CDR3 contains 13 residues. V was clipped by 8 bases and J by 1 base, with 8 bases between them. The germline V gene has CDR1 MDHEN and CDR2 SYDVKM. The CDR3 loop is CASLSGNTGELFF. In DNA, the CDR3 is TGTGCCAGCCTTAGCGGGAACACCGGGGAGCTGTTTTTT.

J is TRBJ1-3 and V is TRBV18, with 9 bases lining up with TRBD1. The CDR3 contains 15 residues. CDR1 is KGHSH, CDR2 LQKENI, per germline. With V trimmed by 4 bases and J by 3 bases, 4 bases remained unmatched. The CDR3, as DNA: TGTGCCAGCTCACTCGTGGACAGGGGTGGAAACACCATATATTTT. It is translated as CASSLVDRGGNTIYF.

This clone was detected only a few times. The rearrangement joins TRBV6-1 to TRBJ1-1; no clear D gene. This CDR3 comprises 15 residues. Trimming stripped 0 bases from V and 0 bases from J, with 8 bases between. Germline V gene sequence: CDR1 MNHNS, CDR2 SASEGT. CDR3 residues: CASSEAWALNTEAFF. CDR3 nucleotides: TGTGCCAGCAGTGAAGCCTGGGCCTTGAACACTGAAGCTTTCTTT.